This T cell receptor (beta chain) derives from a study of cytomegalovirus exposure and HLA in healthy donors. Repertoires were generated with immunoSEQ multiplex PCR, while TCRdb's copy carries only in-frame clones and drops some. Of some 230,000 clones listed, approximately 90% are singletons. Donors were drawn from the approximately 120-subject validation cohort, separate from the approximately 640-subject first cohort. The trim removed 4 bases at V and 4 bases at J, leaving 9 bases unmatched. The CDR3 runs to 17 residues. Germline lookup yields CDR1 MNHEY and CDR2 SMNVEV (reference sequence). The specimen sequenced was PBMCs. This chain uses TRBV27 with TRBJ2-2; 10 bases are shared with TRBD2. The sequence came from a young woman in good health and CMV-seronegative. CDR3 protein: CASSSRLAGVGTGELFF. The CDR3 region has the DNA TGTGCCAGCAGTTCTAGGCTAGCGGGGGTGGGCACCGGGGAGCTGTTTTTT.